This T cell receptor (beta chain) was captured in a study of CD8 T cells in ankylosing spondylitis. Molecular-barcoded quantitative 5'-RACE produced these TCR beta libraries. TCRdb fed the 5' RACE reads into MiXCR, producing one record per CDR3 protein. This table holds some 29,000 distinct CDR3 sequences, 7.2% found once. The sample holds many counts of this clonotype. What it binds is unknown. Findings and limits, study-wide: One TCR beta motif, made up of about 8 highly homologous variants, appeared characteristic of ankylosing spondylitis blood.

Germline trimming cut 3 bases from V and 2 bases from J; bases unmatched to any gene: 4. This CDR3 contains 14 residues. The germline V gene encodes CDR1 SGHKS and CDR2 YYEKEE (reference sequence). J is TRBJ1-2 and V is TRBV5-5; TRBD1 aligns across 7 bases. Source material: blood, either unsorted or a sorted T cell fraction (not recorded which). The clonotype originates from a male donor with ankylosing spondylitis or in good health (not recorded which). CDR3 DNA: TGTGCCAGCAGCTCGGGACAGCCCAACTATGGCTACACCTTC. Its protein is CASSSGQPNYGYTF. Full variable domain (remainder filled in from reference TRBV5-5 and TRBJ1-2): DAGVTQSPTHLIKTRGQQVTLRCSPISGHKSVSWYQQVLGQGPQFIFQYYEKEERGRGNFPDRFSARQFPNYSSELNVNALLLGDSALYLCASSSGQPNYGYTFGSGTRLTVV.